The text below deals with one TCR beta chain. What it binds is unknown. The data belong to a study of blood T cells in healthy people across ages. Germline V gene data show CDR1 as SGHTA and CDR2 as FQGNSA. The CDR3 has 15 residues. V was clipped by 5 bases and J by 6 bases, with 19 bases between them. Study-wide findings and caveats: Roughly linear declines in TCR beta diversity per million T cells occurred with age.

The second PCR ran about 6 to 11 cycles with a sample-barcoded 5' primer and J-beta primers. One entry per CDR3 protein, called by TCRdb with MiXCR from the 5' RACE reads. This sample has hundreds of thousands of distinct CDR3 sequences, with roughly 60% found just once. The chain links TRBV7-2 to TRBJ1-2, with D perhaps matching TRBD1 (6 bases). The receptor was isolated from a man aged 30 to 45 in good health. Source material: blood. The CDR3, as DNA: TGTGCCAGCAGCGCGTGGACAGAGGGGTGGGATGGCTACACCTTC. Translating gives CASSAWTEGWDGYTF. Together with reference TRBV7-2 and TRBJ1-2, the CDR3 gives the full variable domain: GAGVSQSPSNKVTEKGKDVELRCDPISGHTALYWYRQSLGQGLEFLIYFQGNSAPDKSGLPSDRFSAERTGGSVSTLTIQRTQQEDSAVYLCASSAWTEGWDGYTFGSGTRLTVV.